This TCR beta chain was obtained from a study of breast tumors, draining lymph nodes, adjacent tissues (TCRdb year 2016). With regard to the full study: TCR beta repertoires were compared across tumor, adjacent nontumor tissue and axillary lymph nodes obtained from breast cancer patients. In human breast cancer, the study set out to assess how tumor, surrounding tissue and draining lymph node repertoires relate to one another and whether T cells might be exchanged between them. Points the paper makes about the study in general: T-cell repertoire diversity in tumors was found to be lower than in lymph nodes but higher than in nontumor tissue, and preferential V and J gene usage was observed. The data were judged consistent with most tumor T cells deriving from the lymph node and then expanding within tumor tissue. Tumor and nontumor tissue repertoires were significantly more similar in luminal-like than in basal-like breast cancer. Rather than being directly demonstrated, the conclusion that tumor T cells originate in lymph nodes was presented as consistent with a hypothesis.

V is reduced by 5 bases and J by 0 bases, leaving a spacing of 11 bases between them. The CDR3 goes from the cysteine to the phenylalanine over 14 residues. The sequence is cut down to CDR3 DNA, 42 bases in frame from base 1. The germline V gene encodes CDR1 MNHEY and CDR2 SVGAGI. The sequencer was an Illumina HiSeq 2000. TCR beta chain libraries were generated through multiplex PCR amplification. The amplified TCR beta chain products were analyzed by high-throughput sequencing. In TCRdb, the public reads were trimmed at Q25 with fastp and aligned with MiXCR, with productive beta chains retained. Rows with a matching CDR3 protein are joined into one entry that keeps the most common DNA and genes. Counted in this sample were under 250,000 distinct CDR3 sequences; about 34% of them appeared once. Together, the top ten hold roughly 1.3% of the sample. The axillary draining lymph nodes of breast cancer patients were the source of the lymph node samples.

As to this clonotype: Its antigen is still unknown. No much larger clone exists at a distance of one base, and base qualities are not known.

The chain was built from TRBV6-5 and TRBJ2-7; TRBD1 is a possible D gene, resting on 6 matching bases. This sequence was found in a female donor with breast cancer. Some clones in this sample may be carry-over from other donors' samples. The material sequenced was axillary lymph node tissue. The nucleotides are TGTGCCAGCAGTCACCGACAGGACTCCTACGAGCAGTACTTC. The translation is CASSHRQDSYEQYF.